What follows are 30 T cell receptor beta chains derived from one specimen sequenced in a study of T cells in localized non-small cell lung cancer. The protocol was immunoSEQ multiplex PCR, while the TCRdb copy is restricted to in-frame clones and leaves out a portion. Among tens of thousands of clones listed, approximately 85% were seen once. Sample: peripheral blood, taken before any cancer treatment. The receptor set was obtained from an older female donor with stage I lung adenocarcinoma.

The chain joins TRBV2 to TRBJ1-4; TRBD1 matches 7 bases. The CDR3 is made up of 13 amino acids. CDR1 is SNHLY, CDR2 FYNNEI, per germline. After removal of 10 bases from V and 5 bases from J, the junction contained 7 bases not matched to a gene. The CDR3 region is CATRDSLNEKLFF. The DNA of the CDR3 is TGTGCCACCAGGGACAGCTTAAATGAAAAACTGTTTTTT. Filled out from reference TRBV2 and TRBJ1-4, the complete variable domain reads EPEVTQTPSHQVTQMGQEVILRCVPISNHLYFYWYRQILGQKVEFLVSFYNNEISEKSEIFDDQFSVERPDGSNFTLKIRSTKLEDSAMYFCATRDSLNEKLFFGSGTQLSVL.

As regards this clone: The germline gene is not matched at one end of the junction; a read error may be the cause. This chain's CDR3 is CASSREHLSGELFF. The CDR3 DNA reads TGTGCTAGCAGCCGGGAGCACCTTTCCGGGGAGCTGTTTTTT. V is TRBV7-7 and J is TRBJ2-2, with D possibly matching TRBD2 (6 bases). The germline gives CDR1 SSHAT, CDR2 FNYEAQ (reference sequence). This CDR3 spans 14 amino acids.

The V call is TRBV5-1, the J call TRBJ2-5, with D perhaps TRBD1 (5 bases). The V gene lost 4 bases and the J gene lost 1 base, with 11 bases spanning the gap. CDR3 length: 14 amino acids. Germline V gene sequence: CDR1 SGHRS, CDR2 YFSETQ. CDR3: CASSVSGSQETQYF. The CDR3 bases are TGCGCCAGCAGCGTGTCAGGGTCCCAAGAGACCCAGTACTTC.

The rearrangement joins TRBV19 to TRBJ1-1; D ambiguous. In germline, CDR1 is LNHDA, CDR2 SQIVND (reference sequence). This CDR3 contains 13 residues. The V and J ends lost 2 bases and 1 base respectively, with 5 bases between them. Here the CDR3 reads CASSIFKNTEAFF. CDR3 bases: TGTGCCAGTAGTATATTTAAGAACACTGAAGCTTTCTTT. Together with reference TRBV19 and TRBJ1-1, the CDR3 gives the full variable domain: DGGITQSPKYLFRKEGQNVTLSCEQNLNHDAMYWYRQDPGQGLRLIYYSQIVNDFQKGDIAEGYSVSREKKESFPLTVTSAQKNPTAFYLCASSIFKNTEAFFGQGTRLTVV.

The gene calls are TRBV4-1 and TRBJ1-6; TRBD1 aligns across 10 bases. Trimming removed 4 bases from V and 10 bases from J; junction bases left unmatched: 7. The CDR3 totals 15 residues. Germline loops: CDR1 MGHRA, CDR2 YSYEKL. The CDR3 reads CASSPAGQGFSPLHF. The DNA of the CDR3 is TGCGCCAGCAGCCCGGCGGGACAGGGGTTCTCACCCCTCCACTTT.

The chain couples TRBV18 to TRBJ1-1; D possibly corresponds to TRBD1 (5 bases). CDR3 size: 15 residues. In germline, CDR1 is KGHSH, CDR2 LQKENI. With 3 bases removed from V and 1 base from J, the gap between germline ends came to 12 bases. Here the CDR3 DNA reads TGTGCCAGCTCACCGGGGCGGGCCCGGAACACTGAAGCTTTCTTT. It encodes CASSPGRARNTEAFF. Based on the CDR3 plus reference TRBV18 and TRBJ1-1, the full variable domain is NAGVMQNPRHLVRRRGQEARLRCSPMKGHSHVYWYRQLPEEGLKFMVYLQKENIIDESGMPKERFSAEFPKEGPSILRIQQVVRGDSAAYFCASSPGRARNTEAFFGQGTRLTVV.

The chain is built from TRBV10-3 and TRBJ2-5, with 8 positions matching TRBD1. CDR3 length: 15 residues. V was pared by 6 bases and J by 1 base, with 7 bases of the junction left unmatched. CDR1 and CDR2 (germline): ENHRY, SYGVKD. The DNA of the CDR3 is TGTGCCATCAGGAGGACAGGGATAATCCAAGAGACCCAGTACTTC. It codes for CAIRRTGIIQETQYF.

The gene calls are TRBV27 and TRBJ2-7, with D perhaps TRBD1 (8 bases). The CDR3 extends over 16 amino acids. V was pared by 5 bases and J by 2 bases, with 19 bases between. CDR1 MNHEY and CDR2 SMNVEV come from the germline V gene (reference sequence). Written as DNA, the CDR3 is TGTGCCAGCAGTCCAGGGACAGGCGGGAGAACCTACGAGCAGTACTTC. Translating gives CASSPGTGGRTYEQYF.

This clone has just a few counts. The chain carries TRBV7-8 and TRBJ2-2; tentatively, D is TRBD2 (6 bases). The V end lost 2 bases, the J end lost 7 bases, and 17 bases lay between the germline ends. Germline assignment: CDR1 SGHVS and CDR2 FQNEAQ. This CDR3 is built from 16 residues. The CDR3 spells CASSLIFGGSGGELFF. The CDR3 bases are TGTGCCAGCAGCTTAATTTTCGGGGGTAGTGGCGGGGAGCTGTTTTTT.

The J gene is TRBJ2-1, the V gene TRBV7-8; TRBD2 aligns across 8 bases. The CDR3 is made up of 16 amino acids. The germline V gene has CDR1 SGHVS and CDR2 FQNEAQ. Unmatched junction bases numbered 14, after V lost 5 bases and J lost 8 bases. DNA for the CDR3: TGTGCCAGCAGCGAAATACGAAATAGCGGGATCTATGAGCAGTTCTTC. This sequence encodes CASSEIRNSGIYEQFF.

V and J are TRBV5-8 and TRBJ2-1; 10 bases fit TRBD2. CDR1 is SGHTS and CDR2 is YDEGEE in the germline V gene. J gave up 1 base and V 1 base, and 2 bases lay outside the gene matches. This CDR3 contains 16 residues. CDR3 amino acids: CASSLLAGDSYNEQFF. CDR3 nucleotides: TGTGCCAGCAGCTTGCTAGCGGGGGATTCCTACAATGAGCAGTTCTTC.

The rearrangement links TRBV19 to TRBJ1-5; D gene ambiguous. The germline gives CDR1 LNHDA, CDR2 SQIVND (reference sequence). V was shortened by 7 bases and J by 0 bases, with 13 bases between the two germline ends. This CDR3 contains 15 residues. CDR3 region: CASTEGKYSNQPQHF. In DNA form, the CDR3 reads TGTGCCAGTACCGAGGGCAAATATAGCAATCAGCCCCAGCATTTT.

The genes are TRBV5-8 and TRBJ1-5, with a weak D call TRBD1 (5 bases). The CDR3 has 16 residues. The V gene's germline CDR1 is SGHTS and CDR2 YDEGEE. The ends were cut back, 2 bases at V and 0 bases at J, with 12 bases in the middle. DNA of the CDR3: TGTGCCAGCAGCTTAGCGGGGGGATATAGCAATCAGCCCCAGCATTTT. It specifies CASSLAGGYSNQPQHF.

Here the CDR3 reads CASSSRNRETGYGYTF. CDR3 DNA: TGTGCCAGCAGCTCGCGGAACCGGGAGACAGGATATGGCTACACCTTC. This chain uses TRBV7-4 with TRBJ1-2; possible D gene TRBD1, 6 bases. CDR3 length: 16 amino acids. Trimming removed 4 bases from V and 5 bases from J, with 20 bases in between. Germline CDR1 SGHVT, CDR2 SQSDAQ. Full variable domain (missing parts from reference TRBV7-4 and TRBJ1-2): GAGVSQSPRYKVAKRGRDVALRCDSISGHVTLYWYRQTLGQGSEVLTYSQSDAQRDKSGRPSGRFSAERPERSVSTLKIQRTEQGDSAVYLCASSSRNRETGYGYTFGSGTRLTVV.

This clone was detected once. The chain uses TRBV25-1 and TRBJ2-2, with 7 bases aligning to TRBD2. Germline assignment: CDR1 MGHDK and CDR2 SYGVNS. This CDR3 spans 17 amino acids. V gave up 6 bases and J gave up 6 bases; unmatched junction bases: 16. CDR3 amino acids: CASRGVIASGQAGELFF. The CDR3 coding sequence is TGTGCCAGCAGGGGGGTCATAGCTAGCGGTCAGGCCGGGGAGCTGTTTTTT.

This chain links TRBV7-8 with TRBJ2-4; a possible D gene is TRBD2 (7 bases). V was trimmed by 1 base and J by 0 bases, leaving 19 bases between them. Per the germline V gene, CDR1 is SGHVS and CDR2 is FQNEAQ. This CDR3 spans 19 amino acids. The CDR3 reads CASSLEHREGGIAKNIQYF. The CDR3 coding sequence is TGTGCCAGCAGCTTAGAACACAGGGAGGGGGGTATAGCCAAAAACATTCAGTACTTC.

The gene calls are TRBV2 and TRBJ2-7; 8 bases agree with TRBD2. After removal of 6 bases from V and 0 bases from J, the junction contained 4 bases not matched to a gene. The CDR3 consists of 14 residues. The germline CDR1 and CDR2 sequences are SNHLY and FYNNEI. The CDR3 loop reads CASSETSASYEQYF. For the CDR3, the DNA is TGTGCCAGCAGCGAGACTAGCGCCTCCTACGAGCAGTACTTC.

For the CDR3, the DNA is TGTGCCAGCAGTGAATTGGCGGGGTACGAGCAGTACTTC. Its protein is CASSELAGYEQYF. The rearrangement joins TRBV2 to TRBJ2-7; TRBD2 is a possible D gene (6 bases). Trimming left V 2 bases short and J 4 bases short, with 9 bases between. The V gene's germline CDR1 is SNHLY and CDR2 FYNNEI. The CDR3 has 13 amino acids.

V gene TRBV30 combines with J gene TRBJ1-1, with 9 positions matching TRBD1. CDR3 length: 13 residues. J was trimmed by 8 bases and V by 1 base; bases with no gene match: 5. The V gene's germline CDR1 is GTSNPN and CDR2 SVGIG (reference sequence). The CDR3 is CAWSAWTGEEAFF. CDR3 coding DNA: TGTGCCTGGAGTGCCTGGACAGGGGAAGAAGCTTTCTTT.

This clone has just one count. The chain recombines TRBV2 with TRBJ2-3; D not resolved. In germline, CDR1 is SNHLY, CDR2 FYNNEI. This CDR3 comprises 12 residues. V was shortened by 4 bases and J by 3 bases, with 5 bases between the two germline ends. CDR3 amino acids: CASSVRTDTQYF. The CDR3 DNA is TGTGCCAGCAGTGTGAGGACAGATACGCAGTATTTT.

The chain combines TRBV5-4 with TRBJ2-5, with a tentative D call TRBD2 (6 bases). The CDR3 spans 14 residues. The germline gives CDR1 SGHNT, CDR2 YYREEE (reference sequence). V gave up 3 bases and J gave up 2 bases, with 11 bases separating them. DNA for the CDR3: TGTGCCAGCAGCTCCGGGACTTCGCAAGAGACCCAGTACTTC. This codes for CASSSGTSQETQYF.

In its sample, this clone was seen a few times. V usage is TRBV5-6 and J usage is TRBJ1-6; D ambiguous. Germline CDR1 and CDR2: SGHDT and YYEEEE. This CDR3 is built from 15 residues. The V end was cut by 4 bases, the J end by 7 bases, with 15 bases between. The CDR3 reads CASSLIGGRNSPLHF. The CDR3 DNA reads TGTGCCAGCAGCCTAATAGGAGGTCGGAATTCACCCCTCCACTTT.

In its sample, this clone was seen a few times. The chain links TRBV7-9 to TRBJ2-7; the D is unclear. This CDR3 contains 12 residues. Trimming cost V 1 base and J 6 bases, with 7 bases left between them. CDR1 and CDR2 from the germline V gene are SEHNR and FQNEAQ (reference sequence). CDR3: CASSLVPPEQYF. CDR3 sequence (DNA): TGTGCCAGCAGCTTAGTCCCACCCGAGCAGTACTTC. The entire variable domain, with the rest obtained from reference TRBV7-9 and TRBJ2-7, is as follows: DTGVSQNPRHKITKRGQNVTFRCDPISEHNRLYWYRQTLGQGPEFLTYFQNEAQLEKSRLLSDRFSAERPKGSFSTLEIQRTEQGDSAMYLCASSLVPPEQYFGPGTRLTVT.

The chain has TRBV5-4 and TRBJ2-3; 7 bases line up with TRBD1. V shed 3 bases and J 4 bases; nucleotides not matched to a gene: 8. The CDR3 covers 15 residues. Germline assignment: CDR1 SGHNT and CDR2 YYREEE (reference sequence). CDR3 region: CASSSRTGVADTQYF. DNA of the CDR3: TGTGCCAGCAGCTCCCGAACAGGGGTGGCAGATACGCAGTATTTT. Looking up the rest from reference TRBV5-4 and TRBJ2-3 gives the full variable domain: ETGVTQSPTHLIKTRGQQVTLRCSSQSGHNTVSWYQQALGQGPQFIFQYYREEENGRGNFPPRFSGLQFPNYSSELNVNALELDDSALYLCASSSRTGVADTQYFGPGTRLTVL.

The rearrangement joins TRBV6-6 to TRBJ1-1; D unresolved. The CDR3 spans 16 residues. The V gene lost 4 bases and the J gene lost 2 bases, with 17 bases spanning the gap. CDR1 and CDR2 (germline): MNHNY, SVGAGI (reference sequence). This chain's CDR3 is CASSSTEMGINTEAFF. The DNA for the CDR3 is TGTGCCAGCAGTTCTACCGAGATGGGGATAAACACTGAAGCTTTCTTT.

The rearrangement uses TRBV5-1 and TRBJ1-1; 8 bases are a match to TRBD1. Trimming at V came to 1 base and at J to 1 base, leaving 3 bases not matched to a gene. From germline, CDR1 is SGHRS and CDR2 YFSETQ. The CDR3 spans 15 residues. CDR3 coding DNA: TGCGCCAGCAGCTTGTTCGGGACAGGGAACACTGAAGCTTTCTTT. Its translation: CASSLFGTGNTEAFF. The entire variable domain, with the rest obtained from reference TRBV5-1 and TRBJ1-1, is as follows: KAGVTQTPRYLIKTRGQQVTLSCSPISGHRSVSWYQQTPGQGLQFLFEYFSETQRNKGNFPGRFSGRQFSNSRSEMNVSTLELGDSALYLCASSLFGTGNTEAFFGQGTRLTVV.

This chain joins TRBV13 and TRBJ2-5, with 8 bases that match TRBD1. The germline CDR1 and CDR2 sequences are PRHDT and FYEKMQ (reference sequence). The CDR3 covers 14 residues. V gave up 5 bases and J gave up 2 bases; unmatched junction bases: 4. The CDR3 loop is CASSAYRGQETQYF. In nucleotides, the CDR3 is TGTGCCAGCAGCGCTTACAGGGGGCAAGAGACCCAGTACTTC.

This chain joins TRBV5-1 and TRBJ2-3; 11 nucleotides match TRBD2. The CDR3 length is 18 residues. V lost 0 bases to trimming and J lost 4 bases; unmatched junction nucleotides: 10. Germline CDR1 is SGHRS and CDR2 is YFSETQ. The CDR3: CASSLGASGRRKADTQYF. Written as DNA, the CDR3 is TGCGCCAGCAGCTTGGGCGCTAGCGGGAGGAGAAAAGCAGATACGCAGTATTTT. Full variable domain (remainder filled in from reference TRBV5-1 and TRBJ2-3): KAGVTQTPRYLIKTRGQQVTLSCSPISGHRSVSWYQQTPGQGLQFLFEYFSETQRNKGNFPGRFSGRQFSNSRSEMNVSTLELGDSALYLCASSLGASGRRKADTQYFGPGTRLTVL.

The chain uses TRBV2 and TRBJ2-7, with 9 bases that match TRBD1. This CDR3 comprises 13 residues. Germline CDR1 reads SNHLY; CDR2 reads FYNNEI. Unmatched junction bases numbered 3, after V lost 7 bases and J lost 2 bases. Here the CDR3 reads CASTRDRAYEQYF. The CDR3 DNA sequence: TGTGCCAGCACCCGGGACAGGGCCTACGAGCAGTACTTC.

This clone has a single count. The J gene is TRBJ2-7, the V gene TRBV6-1; TRBD1 matches 10 bases. V was pared by 7 bases and J by 1 base, with 4 bases of the junction left unmatched. Germline V gives CDR1 MNHNS, CDR2 SASEGT. This CDR3 comprises 14 residues. Written as DNA, the CDR3 is TGTGCCAGCAAACCGGGACAGGGGTCCTACGAGCAGTACTTC. Translating gives CASKPGQGSYEQYF.